This T cell receptor (beta chain) was obtained from a study of blood T cell repertoires in COVID-19. Study details: PBMCs, B-cell-depleted T cells, or T cells were the source of the cDNA or gDNA that made up the material.

The CDR3 is made up of 13 amino acids. Deletions cut 3 bases from V and 5 bases from J, with 10 bases between. In the study's own analysis: Reference gene primers were amplified, and this amplification served to estimate nucleated cell counts. The assay was immunoSEQ multiplex PCR, and TCRdb's table has in-frame clones only and misses some. That table furnishes V, J and clone size, whereas the DNA furnished D and trimming. Here the sample spans a few hundred thousand clones, around 87% being singletons. Turning to this clone: Within the sample, other DNA sequences also encode this same CDR3.

The origin of this receptor is a human donor in a cohort sampled during active COVID-19. The V and J genes are TRBV12-3 or TRBV12-4 and TRBJ2-5; possibly TRBD1 for D (5 bases). The sample was peripheral blood. The CDR3 DNA is TGTGCCAGCAGTTTGGTTGGGGCCGAGACCCAGTACTTC. Encoded protein: CASSLVGAETQYF.